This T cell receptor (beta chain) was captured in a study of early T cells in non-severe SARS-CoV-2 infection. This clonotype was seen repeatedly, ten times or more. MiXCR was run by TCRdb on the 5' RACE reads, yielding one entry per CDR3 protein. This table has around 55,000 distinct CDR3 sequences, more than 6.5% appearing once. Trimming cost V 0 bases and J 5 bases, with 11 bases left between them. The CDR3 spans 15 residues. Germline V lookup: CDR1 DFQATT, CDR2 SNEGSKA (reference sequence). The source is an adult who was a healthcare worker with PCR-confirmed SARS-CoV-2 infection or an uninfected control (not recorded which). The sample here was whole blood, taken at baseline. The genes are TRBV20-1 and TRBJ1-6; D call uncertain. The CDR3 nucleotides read TGCAGTGCTAGAGATTGGTGGCGGGATAATTCACCCCTCCACTTT. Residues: CSARDWWRDNSPLHF.